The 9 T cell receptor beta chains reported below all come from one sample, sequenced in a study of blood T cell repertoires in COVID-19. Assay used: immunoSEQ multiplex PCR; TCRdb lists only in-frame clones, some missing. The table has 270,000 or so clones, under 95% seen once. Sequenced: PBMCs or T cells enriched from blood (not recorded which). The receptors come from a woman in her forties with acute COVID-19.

For the CDR3, the DNA is TGCGCCAGCAGCCTAGACCCCGCAACTAATGAAAAACTGTTTTTT. It is translated as CASSLDPATNEKLFF. The chain is built from TRBV5-1 and TRBJ1-4; D is unclear. The germline CDR1 and CDR2 sequences are SGHRS and YFSETQ. There are 15 residues in the CDR3. Trimming left V 4 bases short and J 0 bases short, with 10 bases between.

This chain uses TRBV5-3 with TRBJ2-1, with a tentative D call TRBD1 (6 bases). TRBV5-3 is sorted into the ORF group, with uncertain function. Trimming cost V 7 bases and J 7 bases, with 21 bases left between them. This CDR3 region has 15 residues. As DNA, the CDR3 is TGTGCCAGATTACCGGGCACTGGGGGCCCAAATGAGCAGTTCTTC. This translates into CARLPGTGGPNEQFF.

CDR3 nucleotide sequence: TGTGCCAGCAGCTATTCCGAGGCAAGAGATACGCAGTATTTT. Amino acid sequence: CASSYSEARDTQYF. The chain recombines TRBV7-2 with TRBJ2-3; D uncertain. V gave up 4 bases and J gave up 5 bases, with 13 bases separating them. CDR1 and CDR2 (germline): SGHTA, FQGNSA. The CDR3 spans 14 residues.

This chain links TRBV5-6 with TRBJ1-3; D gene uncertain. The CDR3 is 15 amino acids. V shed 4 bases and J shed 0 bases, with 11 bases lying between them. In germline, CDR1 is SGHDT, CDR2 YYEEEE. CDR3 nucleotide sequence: TGTGCCAGCAGCCGTCCGGGGTTCTCTGGAAACACCATATATTTT. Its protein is CASSRPGFSGNTIYF.

CDR3 region: CASSLRTGGQETQYF. The CDR3 bases are TGCGCCAGCAGCTTGCGAACAGGGGGGCAAGAGACCCAGTACTTC. The J gene is TRBJ2-5, the V gene TRBV5-1; the match to TRBD1 covers 8 bases. The trim removed 1 base at V and 2 bases at J, leaving 4 bases unmatched. The CDR3 loop spans 15 amino acids. The germline V gene encodes CDR1 SGHRS and CDR2 YFSETQ.

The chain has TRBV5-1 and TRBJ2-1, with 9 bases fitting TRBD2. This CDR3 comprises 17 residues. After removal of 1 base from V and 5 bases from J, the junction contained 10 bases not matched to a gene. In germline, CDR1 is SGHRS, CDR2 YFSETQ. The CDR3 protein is CASSLPPGLALNNEQFF. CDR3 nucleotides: TGCGCCAGCAGCTTGCCCCCCGGACTAGCGTTAAACAATGAGCAGTTCTTC.

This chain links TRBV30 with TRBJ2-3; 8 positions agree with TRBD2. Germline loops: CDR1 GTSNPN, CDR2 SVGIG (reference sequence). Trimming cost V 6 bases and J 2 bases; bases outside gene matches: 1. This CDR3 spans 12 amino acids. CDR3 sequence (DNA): TGTGCCTGCGGGAGGGTCACAGATACGCAGTATTTT. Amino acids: CACGRVTDTQYF.

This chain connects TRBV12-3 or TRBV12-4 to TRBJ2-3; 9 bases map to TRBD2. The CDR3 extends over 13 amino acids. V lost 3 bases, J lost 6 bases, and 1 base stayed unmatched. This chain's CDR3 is CASSFTSGDTQYF. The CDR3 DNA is TGTGCCAGCAGTTTTACTAGCGGGGATACGCAGTATTTT.

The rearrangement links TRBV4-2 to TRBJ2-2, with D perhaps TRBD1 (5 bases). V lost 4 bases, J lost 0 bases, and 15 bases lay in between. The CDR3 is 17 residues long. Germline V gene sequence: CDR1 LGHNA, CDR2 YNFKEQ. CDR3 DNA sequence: TGTGCCAGCAGCCCGGAACGGACACTCGCGAACACCGGGGAGCTGTTTTTT. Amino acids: CASSPERTLANTGELFF.